This entry lists 16 T cell receptor beta chains sequenced from one sample in a study of shared clonotypes between healthy human individuals. Measured with immunoSEQ multiplex PCR; TCRdb has only the in-frame clones, and not every one. The data show about 470,000 clones, more than 75% seen once. Sequencing input: PBMCs. Source of these receptors: a woman in her thirties or forties in good health. Some clones in this sample may be carry-over from other donors' samples.

Note on this clone: The sample carries other DNA sequences with the same CDR3. The J gene is TRBJ2-3, the V gene TRBV7-2, with TRBD2 matching over 12 bases. The J segment lost 5 bases and the V segment lost 5 bases, leaving 8 bases of the junction unmatched. This CDR3 has 16 residues. From germline, CDR1 is SGHTA and CDR2 FQGNSA. The CDR3 DNA sequence: TGTGCCAGCAGCCCCCGACTAGCGGGAGTAGGAGATACGCAGTATTTT. Its translation is CASSPRLAGVGDTQYF.

The CDR3 spells CASSEEDPEISRNTIYF. In nucleotides, the CDR3 is TGTGCCAGCAGCGAGGAGGACCCTGAAATTTCCAGGAACACCATATATTTT. This chain connects TRBV9 to TRBJ1-3; D is uncertain. Germline loops: CDR1 SGDLS, CDR2 YYNGEE. Between the trimmed V and J ends, which lost 3 bases and 7 bases, there was a span of 23 bases. The CDR3 has 17 amino acids.

V gene TRBV19 combines with J gene TRBJ2-2; 7 bases match TRBD1. The CDR3 sequence is 15 residues long. The V and J ends lost 6 bases and 0 bases, in that order; junction bases with no gene match: 4. Germline lookup yields CDR1 LNHDA and CDR2 SQIVND (reference sequence). Written as DNA, the CDR3 is TGTGCCAGTAGAACCGGGACAGCGAACACCGGGGAGCTGTTTTTT. It translates to CASRTGTANTGELFF. The full variable domain, in which reference TRBV19 and TRBJ2-2 provide the parts outside the CDR3, is DGGITQSPKYLFRKEGQNVTLSCEQNLNHDAMYWYRQDPGQGLRLIYYSQIVNDFQKGDIAEGYSVSREKKESFPLTVTSAQKNPTAFYLCASRTGTANTGELFFGEGSRLTVL.

The chain carries TRBV5-5 and TRBJ2-6; D unresolved. The CDR3 covers 14 residues. Germline loops: CDR1 SGHKS, CDR2 YYEKEE (reference sequence). Trimming removed 4 bases from V and 0 bases from J, with 5 bases in between. CDR3 in DNA: TGTGCCAGCAGCCCGGCCTCTGGGGCCAACGTCCTGACTTTC. This gives the protein CASSPASGANVLTF.

The rearrangement uses TRBV19 and TRBJ2-1, with TRBD2 matching 7 bases. Trimming at V came to 7 bases and at J to 10 bases, leaving 16 bases not matched to a gene. Germline CDR1 LNHDA, CDR2 SQIVND (reference sequence). This CDR3 contains 15 residues. CDR3 bases: TGTGCCAGTACGGGGGGAGCCTCAATTATTGGAGAGCAGTTCTTC. Translation: CASTGGASIIGEQFF.

This sequence joins TRBV2 and TRBJ1-1; D gene ambiguous. Per the germline V gene, CDR1 is SNHLY and CDR2 is FYNNEI. The ends were cut back, 4 bases at V and 0 bases at J, with 6 bases in the middle. The CDR3 length is 13 residues. CDR3 bases: TGTGCCAGCAGTGTTCAACTGAACACTGAAGCTTTCTTT. This encodes CASSVQLNTEAFF. The whole variable domain, filled in from reference TRBV2 and TRBJ1-1, reads EPEVTQTPSHQVTQMGQEVILRCVPISNHLYFYWYRQILGQKVEFLVSFYNNEISEKSEIFDDQFSVERPDGSNFTLKIRSTKLEDSAMYFCASSVQLNTEAFFGQGTRLTVV.

The CDR3 spells CASSPALGSNQPQHF. CDR3 bases: TGTGCCAGCAGCCCAGCACTGGGTAGCAATCAGCCCCAGCATTTT. This chain uses TRBV7-2 with TRBJ1-5; no clear D. The V and J ends lost 5 bases and 0 bases respectively, with 11 bases between them. The length of the CDR3 is 15 residues. CDR1 is SGHTA, CDR2 FQGNSA, per germline. The whole variable domain, filled in from reference TRBV7-2 and TRBJ1-5, reads GAGVSQSPSNKVTEKGKDVELRCDPISGHTALYWYRQSLGQGLEFLIYFQGNSAPDKSGLPSDRFSAERTGGSVSTLTIQRTQQEDSAVYLCASSPALGSNQPQHFGDGTRLSIL.

The chain combines TRBV7-2 with TRBJ1-2; D not resolved. CDR1 is SGHTA and CDR2 is FQGNSA in the germline V gene. The germline V and J ends were trimmed by 1 base and 2 bases, with 11 bases remaining between them. This CDR3 contains 15 residues. This chain's CDR3 is CASSLVGGGNYGYTF. The DNA of the CDR3 is TGTGCCAGCAGCTTAGTTGGTGGCGGAAACTATGGCTACACCTTC.

This clone was detected once. V is TRBV15 and J is TRBJ1-2; D is undetermined. Trimming took 0 bases from V and 8 from J, leaving 10 bases between them. Germline V CDR1 and CDR2: LNHNV, YYDKDF (reference sequence). CDR3 length: 13 residues. CDR3 in amino acids: CATSRDLGRGYTF. DNA for the CDR3: TGTGCCACCAGCAGAGATCTAGGGAGAGGCTACACCTTC. Full variable domain (missing parts from reference TRBV15 and TRBJ1-2): DAMVIQNPRYQVTQFGKPVTLSCSQTLNHNVMYWYQQKSSQAPKLLFHYYDKDFNNEADTPDNFQSRRPNTSFCFLDIRSPGLGDTAMYLCATSRDLGRGYTFGSGTRLTVV.

A single count supports this clone. The same CDR3 also results from other DNA sequences found in this sample. The rearrangement links TRBV5-1 to TRBJ2-7, with D tentatively TRBD1 (6 bases). Germline V lookup: CDR1 SGHRS, CDR2 YFSETQ. The CDR3 is 14 amino acids. V was pared by 0 bases and J by 2 bases, with 9 bases between. CDR3 residues: CASSLAPGAYEQYF. In DNA, the CDR3 is TGCGCCAGCAGCTTGGCCCCAGGGGCCTACGAGCAGTACTTC.

The chain has TRBV14 and TRBJ2-7; a possible D gene is TRBD1 (5 bases). V was clipped by 5 bases and J by 3 bases, with 14 bases between them. The CDR3 totals 14 residues. The V gene's germline CDR1 is SGHDN and CDR2 FVKESK. CDR3 sequence (DNA): TGTGCCAGCAGCAGACAGCTAACAGACTACGAGCAGTACTTC. The encoded protein is CASSRQLTDYEQYF.

This chain connects TRBV11-3 to TRBJ2-2; 8 nucleotides line up with TRBD2. J was trimmed by 4 bases and V by 6 bases; bases with no gene match: 4. Germline CDR1 and CDR2: SGHNT and YENEEA. This CDR3 has 14 residues. CDR3 nucleotides: TGTGCCAGCAGTCTTCTAGCGGGCACCGGGGAGCTGTTTTTT. This gives the protein CASSLLAGTGELFF. The full variable domain, rest sourced from reference TRBV11-3 and TRBJ2-2, is EAGVVQSPRYKIIEKKQPVAFWCNPISGHNTLYWYLQNLGQGPELLIRYENEEAVDDSQLPKDRFSAERLKGVDSTLKIQPAELGDSAVYLCASSLLAGTGELFFGEGSRLTVL.

V gene TRBV28 combines with J gene TRBJ2-1; D gene unclear. The length of the CDR3 is 13 residues. Germline V gene data show CDR1 as MDHEN and CDR2 as SYDVKM. With 2 bases removed from V and 8 bases from J, the gap between germline ends came to 10 bases. CDR3 in DNA: TGTGCCAGCAGTTTAGTCCAGCTCGATGAGCAGTTCTTC. Its translation is CASSLVQLDEQFF. The full variable domain, rest sourced from reference TRBV28 and TRBJ2-1, is DVKVTQSSRYLVKRTGEKVFLECVQDMDHENMFWYRQDPGLGLRLIYFSYDVKMKEKGDIPEGYSVSREKKERFSLILESASTNQTSMYLCASSLVQLDEQFFGPGTRLTVL.

This clone showed up just a few times. The chain carries TRBV7-6 and TRBJ1-5, with D uncertain. The germline V gene encodes CDR1 SGHVS and CDR2 FNYEAQ. There are 13 residues in the CDR3. Trimming took off 5 bases at V and 0 bases at J, with 5 bases between the two ends. The DNA of the CDR3 is TGTGCCAGCAGCAGGAATAGCAATCAGCCCCAGCATTTT. Residues: CASSRNSNQPQHF.

This chain connects TRBV6-6 to TRBJ2-3; D not resolved. Trimming removed 3 bases at V and 5 bases at J, with 15 bases between. The CDR3 length is 15 residues. Looked up from germline, CDR1 is MNHNY and CDR2 is SVGAGI (reference sequence). The CDR3 DNA follows: TGTGCCAGCAGTTATTCCATTGGGCAGAGAGATACGCAGTATTTT. Translating gives CASSYSIGQRDTQYF.

This rearrangement joins TRBV27 to TRBJ2-7; 7 positions match TRBD1. V lost 3 bases, J lost 6 bases, and 11 bases stayed unmatched. Germline CDR1 reads MNHEY; CDR2 reads SMNVEV (reference sequence). The CDR3 is 15 amino acids. CDR3 region: CASSFYRGSPGEQYF. The CDR3, as DNA: TGTGCCAGCAGTTTTTACAGGGGATCCCCTGGCGAGCAGTACTTC.